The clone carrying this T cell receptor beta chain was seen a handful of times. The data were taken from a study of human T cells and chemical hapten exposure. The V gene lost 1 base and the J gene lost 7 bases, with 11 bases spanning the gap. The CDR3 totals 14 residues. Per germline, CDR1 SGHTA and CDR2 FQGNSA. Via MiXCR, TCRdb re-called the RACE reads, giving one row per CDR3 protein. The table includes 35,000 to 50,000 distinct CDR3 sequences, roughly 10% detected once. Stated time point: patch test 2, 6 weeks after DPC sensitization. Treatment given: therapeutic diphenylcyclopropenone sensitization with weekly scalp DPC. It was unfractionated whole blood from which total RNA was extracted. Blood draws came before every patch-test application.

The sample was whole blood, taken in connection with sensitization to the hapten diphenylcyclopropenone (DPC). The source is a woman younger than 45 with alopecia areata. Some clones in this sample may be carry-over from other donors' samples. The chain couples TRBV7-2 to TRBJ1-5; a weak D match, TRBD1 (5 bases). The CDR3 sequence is CASSLGGDGQPQHF. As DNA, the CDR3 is TGTGCCAGCAGCTTAGGAGGGGACGGGCAGCCCCAGCATTTT.